These T cell receptor beta chains were read from a single sample in a study of T cells after yellow fever vaccination. TCRdb used MiXCR to reprocess the 5' RACE reads, holding one entry per CDR3 protein. The sample lists about 120,000 distinct CDR3 sequences; 6.5% to 9% were seen once. The sequencing used CD4+ T cells sorted from PBMCs, collected about 49 days after the first yellow fever vaccination. The receptors were sampled from a man aged 18 to 29 who received the YFV17D yellow fever vaccine. CDR3s include the opening cysteine and the closing phenylalanine or tryptophan. D genes are given only for firm matches. A row's size may be missing; if present it is once, few, many or a size class.

TRBD1	many	TRBJ2-7	TRBV5-1	CASGRDRGRIEEQYF	TGCGCCAGCGGAAGAGACAGGGGGCGGATCGAGGAGCAGTACTTC
-	many	TRBJ2-4	TRBV20-1	CSAREGTKNIQYF	TGCAGTGCTAGGGAGGGGACCAAAAACATTCAGTACTTC
TRBD2	many	TRBJ2-1	TRBV12-3/TRBV12-4	CASSFSGGAYNEQFF	TGTGCCAGCAGTTTTAGCGGGGGGGCCTACAATGAGCAGTTCTTC
-	many	TRBJ1-1	TRBV5-1	CASSKRGAEAFF	TGCGCCAGCAGTAAAAGGGGCGCTGAAGCTTTCTTT
-	many	TRBJ2-4	TRBV20-1	CSASPAGAGSNIQYF	TGCAGTGCTAGCCCGGCGGGGGCGGGATCGAACATTCAGTACTTC
-	many	TRBJ2-5	TRBV12-3/TRBV12-4	CASSPPGLEETQYF	TGTGCCAGCAGTCCCCCGGGACTTGAAGAGACCCAGTACTTC
TRBD1	-	TRBJ2-6	TRBV18	CASSPPGTAAGANVLTF	TGTGCCAGCTCACCCCCCGGGACAGCTGCTGGGGCCAACGTCCTGACTTTC
-	many	TRBJ1-1	TRBV5-6	CASPGTGNTEAFF	TGTGCCAGCCCTGGGACGGGGAACACTGAAGCTTTCTTT
-	many	TRBJ1-4	TRBV7-2	CASSLSWINEKLFF	TGTGCCAGCAGCTTATCGTGGATTAATGAAAAACTGTTTTTT
-	few	TRBJ1-5	TRBV5-1	CASSFSSDGNQPQHF	TGCGCCAGCAGCTTTAGTTCAGATGGCAATCAGCCCCAGCATTTT
-	many	TRBJ1-6	TRBV27	CASSTSRVRSSYNSPLHF	TGTGCCAGCAGTACCTCCCGTGTCCGAAGCTCCTATAATTCACCCCTCCACTTT
-	many	TRBJ2-1	TRBV7-7	CASSLHVLDEQFF	TGTGCTAGCAGCCTCCACGTTCTGGATGAGCAGTTCTTC
-	-	TRBJ2-6	TRBV12-3/TRBV12-4	CASSLGAGSSGANVLTF	TGTGCCAGCAGTTTGGGGGCCGGGAGCTCTGGGGCCAACGTCCTGACTTTC
TRBD1	few	TRBJ2-1	TRBV14	CASSHQTGTAYNEQFF	TGTGCCAGCAGCCATCAAACCGGGACAGCTTACAATGAGCAGTTCTTC
TRBD2	few	TRBJ2-1	TRBV5-4	CASMGRAYNEQFF	TGTGCCAGCATGGGGAGGGCCTACAATGAGCAGTTCTTC
-	many	TRBJ1-1	TRBV5-6	CASSLARGWGGPFF	TGTGCCAGCAGCTTGGCCAGGGGATGGGGAGGGCCTTTCTTT
-	many	TRBJ2-3	TRBV30	CAWSPGVGADTQYF	TGTGCCTGGAGTCCCGGCGTGGGGGCAGATACGCAGTATTTT
TRBD2	many	TRBJ2-5	TRBV2	CASSGGQETQYF	TGTGCCAGCAGCGGGGGGCAAGAGACCCAGTACTTC
-	many	TRBJ2-1	TRBV10-1	CASSASQLGEQFF	TGCGCCAGCAGTGCCTCTCAATTAGGGGAGCAGTTCTTC
TRBD1	many	TRBJ1-1	TRBV12-3/TRBV12-4	CASSLQDRGIGAFF	TGTGCCAGCAGTTTACAGGACAGGGGGATTGGAGCTTTCTTT
-	-	TRBJ1-4	TRBV7-2	CASGLQGRGELFF	TGTGCCAGCGGATTACAGGGTCGTGGTGAACTGTTTTTT
-	many	TRBJ2-1	TRBV5-1	CASSLDGREAYNEQFF	TGCGCCAGCAGCTTGGACGGCAGGGAGGCCTACAATGAGCAGTTCTTC
-	many	TRBJ2-7	TRBV11-2	CASSLEGHRPTPDEQYF	TGTGCCAGCAGCTTAGAAGGGCACAGGCCCACTCCCGACGAGCAGTACTTC
TRBD1	many	TRBJ1-6	TRBV6-5	CASSPGGRDRGLGSPLHF	TGTGCCAGCAGTCCCGGGGGTAGGGACAGGGGGCTCGGTTCACCCCTCCACTTT
-	many	TRBJ1-4	TRBV28	CASSVGPVVGKLFF	TGTGCCAGCAGTGTGGGCCCAGTTGTCGGGAAACTGTTTTTT
-	many	TRBJ2-3	TRBV12-3/TRBV12-4	CASSFVLRGTDTQYF	TGTGCCAGCAGTTTCGTTCTAAGGGGAACAGATACGCAGTATTTT
-	many	TRBJ1-2	TRBV12-3/TRBV12-4	CASSLMNYGYTF	TGTGCCAGCAGTTTAATGAACTATGGCTACACCTTC
-	many	TRBJ1-1	TRBV7-6	CASSSQPGTTTEAFF	TGTGCCAGCAGCTCCCAACCCGGGACGACCACTGAAGCTTTCTTT
-	many	TRBJ1-1	TRBV7-9	CASSSQYTEAFF	TGTGCCAGCAGCTCACAGTACACTGAAGCTTTCTTT
-	many	TRBJ2-3	TRBV5-1	CASSLDVGSTDTQYF	TGCGCCAGCAGCTTGGATGTCGGAAGCACAGATACGCAGTATTTT
TRBD1	-	TRBJ2-2	TRBV2	CASGRDRTSTGELFF	TGTGCCAGCGGCCGGGACAGGACGAGTACCGGGGAGCTGTTTTTT
-	many	TRBJ2-7	TRBV12-3/TRBV12-4	CASSLEDDQVGEQYF	TGTGCCAGCAGTTTAGAGGACGACCAGGTGGGCGAGCAGTACTTC
-	many	TRBJ2-5	TRBV7-6	CASSLQGETQYF	TGTGCCAGCAGCTTACAGGGAGAGACCCAGTACTTC